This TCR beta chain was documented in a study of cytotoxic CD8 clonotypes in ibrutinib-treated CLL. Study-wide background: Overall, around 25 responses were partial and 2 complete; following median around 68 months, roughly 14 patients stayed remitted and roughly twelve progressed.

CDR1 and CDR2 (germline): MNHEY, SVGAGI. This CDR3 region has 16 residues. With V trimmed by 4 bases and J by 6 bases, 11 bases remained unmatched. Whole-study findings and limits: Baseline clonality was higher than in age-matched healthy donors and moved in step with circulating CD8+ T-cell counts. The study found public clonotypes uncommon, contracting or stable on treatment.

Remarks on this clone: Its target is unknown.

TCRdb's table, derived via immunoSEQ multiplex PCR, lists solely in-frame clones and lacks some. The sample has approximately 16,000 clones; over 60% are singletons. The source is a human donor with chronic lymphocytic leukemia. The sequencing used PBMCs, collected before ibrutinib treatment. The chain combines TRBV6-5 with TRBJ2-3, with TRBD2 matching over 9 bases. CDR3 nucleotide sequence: TGTGCCAGCAGTTCGTCGACTAGCGGTCGGAGTGATACGCAGTATTTT. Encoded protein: CASSSSTSGRSDTQYF.